One and the same sample provided the 17 T cell receptor beta chains below, sequenced in a study of graft-versus-host responses after intestinal transplantation. For these receptors, no antigen is known. Sequencing used immunoSEQ multiplex PCR; TCRdb keeps in-frame clones, though not all of them. The profile shows around 84,000 clones, 83% of them singletons. Sample: unstimulated CD8+ T cells sorted from spleen or lymph node cells, taken before intestinal transplant. These TCRs come from a human donor who received an intestinal transplant.

The genes are TRBV6-6 and TRBJ1-6; possible D gene TRBD1, 6 bases. Germline CDR1 and CDR2: MNHNY and SVGAGI (reference sequence). V shed 5 bases and J shed 6 bases, with 11 bases lying between them. The CDR3 loop spans 14 amino acids. The DNA of the CDR3 is TGTGCCAGCAGTCATACAGGGAGTAATTCACCCCTCCACTTT. Residues: CASSHTGSNSPLHF.

The J gene is TRBJ2-1, the V gene TRBV6-5, with 11 bases matching TRBD2. This CDR3 region has 15 residues. Germline-derived CDR1 and CDR2 are MNHEY and SVGAGI. The trim removed 7 bases at V and 4 bases at J, leaving 6 bases unmatched. The CDR3 reads CASNPTSGDYNEQFF. CDR3 nucleotides: TGTGCCAGCAACCCGACTAGCGGGGATTACAATGAGCAGTTCTTC.

The chain uses TRBV2 and TRBJ2-7; possible D gene TRBD1, 5 bases. V was cut by 1 base and J by 5 bases, with 9 bases left in between. In germline, CDR1 is SNHLY, CDR2 FYNNEI. The CDR3 is made up of 13 amino acids. The CDR3 coding sequence is TGTGCCAGCAGTGAAGTAATAGGGGACGAGCAGTACTTC. It yields the protein CASSEVIGDEQYF.

V gene TRBV5-4 combines with J gene TRBJ1-2; 7 positions match TRBD1. This CDR3 region has 14 residues. After removal of 3 bases from V and 4 bases from J, the junction contained 6 bases not matched to a gene. Per the germline V gene, CDR1 is SGHNT and CDR2 is YYREEE (reference sequence). The CDR3, as DNA: TGTGCCAGCAGCTCTCCGGGACAGCTCTATGGCTACACCTTC. The encoded protein is CASSSPGQLYGYTF.

This sequence joins TRBV19 and TRBJ2-3, with 10 positions matching TRBD2. This CDR3 has 16 amino acids. J lost 3 bases, V lost 3 bases, and 6 bases had no gene match. CDR1 LNHDA and CDR2 SQIVND come from the germline V gene (reference sequence). The CDR3 loop reads CASSILASGSTDTQYF. In DNA, the CDR3 is TGTGCCAGTAGTATTTTAGCTAGCGGGAGTACAGATACGCAGTATTTT.

V is TRBV7-3 and J is TRBJ2-3; no definite D call. Germline assignment: CDR1 SGHTA and CDR2 FQGTGA. Trimming took off 0 bases at V and 6 bases at J, with 7 bases between the two ends. This CDR3 is built from 13 residues. CDR3 residues: CASSLTPGDTQYF. DNA of the CDR3: TGTGCCAGCAGCTTAACCCCCGGGGATACGCAGTATTTT.

This chain uses TRBV6-4 with TRBJ2-1; D is unclear. V was cut by 5 bases and J by 0 bases, with 5 bases left in between. This CDR3 has 13 residues. From germline, CDR1 is MRHNA and CDR2 SNTAGT. CDR3 sequence: CASSSSSYNEQFF. The CDR3 DNA is TGTGCCAGCAGTAGCAGCTCCTACAATGAGCAGTTCTTC.

V is TRBV9 and J is TRBJ2-7, with D hard to call. CDR1 SGDLS and CDR2 YYNGEE come from the germline V gene. The V and J ends lost 3 bases and 4 bases respectively, with 8 bases between them. This CDR3 comprises 12 residues. As DNA, the CDR3 is TGTGCCAGCAGCGCCACGGATTACGAGCAGTACTTC. The encoded protein is CASSATDYEQYF.

This clone appeared a single time. The chain links TRBV28 to TRBJ2-1; D unresolved. The CDR3 contains 12 residues. The germline V gene encodes CDR1 MDHEN and CDR2 SYDVKM. The V end was cut by 2 bases, the J end by 7 bases, with 6 bases between. In DNA form, the CDR3 reads TGTGCCAGCAGTTTAAGTGCAAATGAGCAGTTCTTC. This codes for CASSLSANEQFF.

The chain uses TRBV11-2 and TRBJ2-7; no firm D call. The CDR3 runs 13 residues. Germline CDR1 is SGHAT and CDR2 is FQNNGV. The ends were cut back, 3 bases at V and 4 bases at J, with 10 bases in the middle. DNA of the CDR3: TGTGCCAGCAGCTTTGGTTTATATTACGAGCAGTACTTC. This sequence encodes CASSFGLYYEQYF.

The chain uses TRBV28 and TRBJ2-7; D possibly uses TRBD1 or TRBD2 (5 bases each). The CDR3 is 12 amino acids. Trimming left V 3 bases short and J 7 bases short, with 10 bases between. Germline CDR1 and CDR2: MDHEN and SYDVKM. As DNA, the CDR3 is TGTGCCAGCAGTTTGGGACCAACGGAGCAGTACTTC. Protein product: CASSLGPTEQYF. Full variable domain (outside the CDR3, taken from reference TRBV28 and TRBJ2-7): DVKVTQSSRYLVKRTGEKVFLECVQDMDHENMFWYRQDPGLGLRLIYFSYDVKMKEKGDIPEGYSVSREKKERFSLILESASTNQTSMYLCASSLGPTEQYFGPGTRLTVT.

This clone turned up a few times. The chain uses TRBV19 and TRBJ2-5; D gene uncertain. The CDR3 loop spans 14 amino acids. Germline CDR1 and CDR2: LNHDA and SQIVND (reference sequence). The V end was cut by 5 bases, the J end by 2 bases, with 12 bases between. The CDR3 coding sequence is TGTGCCAGTAGTCCACGAGGAACACAAGAGACCCAGTACTTC. Protein product: CASSPRGTQETQYF.

In this sample, this clone turned up a few times. The genes are TRBV4-1 and TRBJ1-4; D uncertain. V lost 3 bases and J 7 bases, leaving 15 bases between the germline ends. The germline V gene has CDR1 MGHRA and CDR2 YSYEKL. CDR3 length equals 15 residues. Written as DNA, the CDR3 is TGCGCCAGCAGCCAGGACGGGCCCTCGGGTGAAAAACTGTTTTTT. Encoded protein: CASSQDGPSGEKLFF.

This chain joins TRBV7-9 and TRBJ2-5; the match to TRBD1 covers 7 bases. CDR1 is SEHNR and CDR2 is FQNEAQ in the germline V gene (reference sequence). The CDR3 loop spans 15 amino acids. With 4 bases clipped from V and 3 bases from J, the junction kept 8 bases outside the gene matches. The CDR3 region is CASSSPGQIKETQYF. In DNA, the CDR3 is TGTGCCAGCAGCTCACCGGGACAGATCAAAGAGACCCAGTACTTC. Drawing the rest from reference TRBV7-9 and TRBJ2-5, the complete variable domain is DTGVSQNPRHKITKRGQNVTFRCDPISEHNRLYWYRQTLGQGPEFLTYFQNEAQLEKSRLLSDRFSAERPKGSFSTLEIQRTEQGDSAMYLCASSSPGQIKETQYFGPGTRLLVL.

The chain carries TRBV2 and TRBJ2-7; 11 bases align to TRBD2. Trimming took 5 bases from V and 4 from J; bases not matched to a gene: 7. The germline gives CDR1 SNHLY, CDR2 FYNNEI. The CDR3 is 15 residues long. CDR3 coding DNA: TGTGCCAGCAGTCAACTAGCGGGAGTGTGGTACGAGCAGTACTTC. It yields the protein CASSQLAGVWYEQYF.

This CDR3 is CASGDGGTAHDYNEQFF. In nucleotides, the CDR3 is TGTGCCAGCGGGGACGGGGGCACTGCGCACGACTACAATGAGCAGTTCTTC. This chain links TRBV5-6 with TRBJ2-1; D possibly uses TRBD1 or TRBD2 (6 bases each). Trimming shortened V by 7 bases and J by 3 bases, and 23 bases separated the two germline ends. CDR1 and CDR2 (germline): SGHDT, YYEEEE. This CDR3 comprises 17 residues.

Of note for this clone: A junction end diverges from the germline sequence, so it may reflect a read error. Other DNA sequences in this sample translate to the same CDR3. The chain couples TRBV4-2 to TRBJ2-1, with D possibly being TRBD1 or TRBD2 (7 bases each). This CDR3 spans 18 amino acids. Germline CDR1 and CDR2: LGHNA and YNFKEQ. The CDR3 DNA reads as TGTGCCAGTAGCCAAGATTTTACGACAGGGAGGGGGAATTCAGAGCAGTTCTTC. This encodes CASSQDFTTGRGNSEQFF.